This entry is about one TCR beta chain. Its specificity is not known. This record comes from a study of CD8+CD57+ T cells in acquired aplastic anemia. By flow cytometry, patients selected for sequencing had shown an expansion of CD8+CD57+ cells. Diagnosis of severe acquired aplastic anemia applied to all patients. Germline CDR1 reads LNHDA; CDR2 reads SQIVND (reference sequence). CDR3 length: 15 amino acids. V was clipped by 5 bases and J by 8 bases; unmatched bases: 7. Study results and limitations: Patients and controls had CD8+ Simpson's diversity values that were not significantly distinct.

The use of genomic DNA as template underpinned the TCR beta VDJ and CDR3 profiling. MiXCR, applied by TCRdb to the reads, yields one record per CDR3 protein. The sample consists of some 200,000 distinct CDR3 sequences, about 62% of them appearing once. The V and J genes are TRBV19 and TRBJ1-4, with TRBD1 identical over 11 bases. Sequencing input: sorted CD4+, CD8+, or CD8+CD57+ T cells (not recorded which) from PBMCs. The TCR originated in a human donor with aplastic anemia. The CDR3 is CASSPDRGRFEKLFF. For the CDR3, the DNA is TGTGCCAGTAGTCCGGACAGGGGGCGCTTCGAAAAACTGTTTTTT.